This T cell receptor beta chain was found in a study of response to subunit inactivated influenza vaccine. Broader study findings: Authors suggested few new T cells are recruited by each seasonal influenza vaccination.

This clonotype was seen many times. What it binds is unknown. TCRdb called the RT-PCR reads again in MiXCR, with one record for every CDR3 protein. The table has a few hundred thousand distinct CDR3 sequences, over 9% seen once. From germline, CDR1 is MNHEY and CDR2 SMNVEV (reference sequence). The V end lost 0 bases, the J end lost 3 bases, and 11 bases lay between the germline ends. CDR3 length: 15 residues. These data were likewise used in another study, on T cells expressing NK-cell markers. As reported in that work: TCR beta cDNA was made by 5'RACE template switching with UMIs. In several experiments, an anti-gamma-delta TCR antibody restricted sorting to alpha-beta TCR T cells.

The source was PBMCs from blood, collected on the day of vaccination. The origin of this receptor is a man between 45 and 60 years old who received an inactivated influenza vaccine. This chain links TRBV27 with TRBJ1-1; no reliable D call. The CDR3 protein is CASSLSWGTDTEAFF. The CDR3 region has the DNA TGTGCCAGCAGTTTATCGTGGGGTACGGACACTGAAGCTTTCTTT.